This T cell receptor beta chain was found in a study of a mutant IDH1 vaccine in newly diagnosed glioma. About the study: Treatment recipients were roughly 62% male and around 40% female, and their mean age was roughly 40 years.

Method: immunoSEQ multiplex PCR; TCRdb's copy keeps in-frame clones and lacks some. The data show tens of thousands of clones, 75% to 90% seen once. Indicated time point: week 23, last vaccination. The content of each vaccine dose was 300 ug of mutant IDH1 20-mer peptide, and topical imiquimod accompanied it. In regard to this clone: The antigen is undetermined.

Findings and limits, study-wide: Researchers report vaccine-induced immune responses in more than 90% of patients.

The material was PBMCs, obtained from a glioma patient whose treatment included an IDH1 peptide vaccine. The clonotype originates from a woman aged 45-65 years with glioma.

The CDR3 nucleotides are TGCGCCAGCAGCGAGCCGGAGGGGGTGGAAGAGACCCAGTACTTC. The encoded protein is CASSEPEGVEETQYF. V usage is TRBV5-1 and J usage is TRBJ2-5; D may correspond to TRBD1 or TRBD2 (6 bases each). CDR1 SGHRS and CDR2 YFSETQ come from the germline V gene. The V and J ends lost 4 bases and 3 bases respectively, with 16 bases between them. The CDR3 has 15 residues.